These T cell receptor beta chains were read from a single sample in a study of T cell clones after liver transplantation. Here immunoSEQ multiplex PCR was the method, and the copy in TCRdb shows in-frame clones only, minus some. Of roughly 120,000 clones listed, 90% are singletons. The sequencing here drew on CD4+ T cells from blood, taken 12 months after liver transplant. The receptors shown here come from a human patient who received a liver transplant. Some T cells could come from the graft donor. CDR3s include the opening cysteine and the closing phenylalanine or tryptophan. The D gene is left open where the match is weak. Only part of the rows carry a size: once, few, many, or a class if the clone is expanded.

V gene	J gene	clone size	D gene	CDR3 DNA	CDR3 protein
TRBV5-6	TRBJ1-4	NA	NA	TGTGCCAGCAGCTTGCGTGTCGGGGTTTACGAAAAACTGTTTTTT	CASSLRVGVYEKLFF
TRBV18	TRBJ2-7	NA	NA	TGTGCCAGCTCACTAGCCGGGACCCTCTACGAGCAGTACTTC	CASSLAGTLYEQYF
TRBV5-4	TRBJ1-2	NA	NA	TGTGCCAGCAGCTCTGGGAGCGGCAGCAACTATGGCTACACCTTC	CASSSGSGSNYGYTF
TRBV28	TRBJ1-5	NA	TRBD1	TGTGCCAGCAGAGACTCAGGGGGCTGGGGCAATCAGCCCCAGCATTTT	CASRDSGGWGNQPQHF
TRBV18	TRBJ2-2	NA	NA	TGTGCCAGCTCATCGAGCGTAGGGGAGCTGTTTTTT	CASSSSVGELFF
TRBV7-9	TRBJ1-1	NA	TRBD1	TGTGCCAGCAGCTTAGAGGACAGGGGCCAAGCTTTCTTT	CASSLEDRGQAFF
TRBV7-2	TRBJ2-1	NA	TRBD2	TGTGCCAGCAGCTTAGCCGGGACTAGCAGCGGCGATGAGCAGTTCTTC	CASSLAGTSSGDEQFF
TRBV29-1	TRBJ2-7	NA	NA	TGCAGCGTTGTCTCAGGGGAAGCATACGAGCAGTACTTC	CSVVSGEAYEQYF
TRBV19	TRBJ1-4	NA	TRBD1	TGTGCCAGTAGTGTTCGGACAGGTTTATATGAAAAACTGTTTTTT	CASSVRTGLYEKLFF
TRBV19	TRBJ2-7	NA	NA	TGTGCCAGTAGTATCGCAGGGGACTCCTACGAGCAGTACTTC	CASSIAGDSYEQYF
TRBV11-3	TRBJ2-7	NA	TRBD2	TGTGCCAGCAGCCCCGGACTAGCGGGAGGGCCCTACCCTCTCGAGCAGTACTTC	CASSPGLAGGPYPLEQYF
TRBV5-4	TRBJ1-5	NA	TRBD1	TGTGCCAGCAGCTTCGGGACAGGGACCTATAGCAATCAGCCCCAGCATTTT	CASSFGTGTYSNQPQHF
TRBV5-1	TRBJ2-7	NA	NA	TGCGCCAGCAGCTTCTTGGGAGACAACTACGAGCAGTACTTC	CASSFLGDNYEQYF
TRBV28	TRBJ1-1	NA	TRBD1	TGTGCCAGCTCGGAACTCGATGGGACAGGGATGAACACTGAAGCTTTCTTT	CASSELDGTGMNTEAFF
TRBV5-4	TRBJ1-3	NA	TRBD1	TGTGCCAGCAGCTCCCAAGCTGGACAGGCTAACCCCGGGATTGGAAACACCATATATTTT	CASSSQAGQANPGIGNTIYF
TRBV7-9	TRBJ2-7	NA	TRBD1	TGTGCCAGCAGCTCGGGACAGGGCCCCTACGAGCAGTACTTC	CASSSGQGPYEQYF
TRBV19	TRBJ1-1	NA	NA	TGTGCCAGTAGTGTAGAGTGGGGGTTGAACACTGAAGCTTTCTTT	CASSVEWGLNTEAFF
TRBV9	TRBJ2-3	NA	TRBD2	TGTGCCAGCAGCGTGACTAGCGGGAGTCTCCGGGGCACAGATACGCAGTATTTT	CASSVTSGSLRGTDTQYF
TRBV7-2	TRBJ1-1	NA	TRBD1	TGTGCCAGCAGCAACCGACAGGGTCGCACTGAAGCTTTCTTT	CASSNRQGRTEAFF
TRBV27	TRBJ2-3	NA	NA	TGTGCCAGCAGTTTTTGGAGAACAGATACGCAGTATTTT	CASSFWRTDTQYF
TRBV4-2	TRBJ1-5	NA	TRBD1	TGTGCCAGCAGCCAAGGGACAGGTGACAATCAGCCCCAGCATTTT	CASSQGTGDNQPQHF
TRBV7-6	TRBJ2-2	NA	TRBD1	TGTGCCAGCAGCTTAGATAGACAGGGCCCCGGGGAGCTGTTTTTT	CASSLDRQGPGELFF
TRBV18	TRBJ2-1	NA	NA	TGTGCCAGCTCACCAAATCGCGTCAATGAGCAGTTCTTC	CASSPNRVNEQFF
TRBV15	TRBJ2-7	NA	NA	TGTGCCACCAGCAGTAGATTGGCCTACGAGCAGTACTTC	CATSSRLAYEQYF
TRBV28	TRBJ1-5	NA	NA	TGTGCCAGCAGTTTTAGTGGTGAGGGCAATCAGCTCCAGCATTTT	CASSFSGEGNQLQHF
TRBV30	TRBJ2-1	NA	TRBD2	TGTGCCTGGACGATCGGACTAGCGACGTACAATGAGCAGTTCTTC	CAWTIGLATYNEQFF
TRBV7-7	TRBJ2-5	once	TRBD1	TGTGCCAGCAGCAGATCAGGGGGCGGAGAGACCCAGTACTTC	CASSRSGGGETQYF
TRBV10-3	TRBJ2-3	NA	TRBD2	TGTGCCATCGGGTTAGCGGGAGGAATTAGAGATACGCAGTATTTT	CAIGLAGGIRDTQYF
TRBV6-5	TRBJ2-3	NA	NA	TGTGCCAGCAGTTACTCGATTGCGCCTAGCACAGATACGCAGTATTTT	CASSYSIAPSTDTQYF
TRBV29-1	TRBJ2-5	few	NA	TGCAGCGTTGAGCCGGGACCCAAGGAGACCCAGTACTTC	CSVEPGPKETQYF
TRBV2	TRBJ2-1	NA	NA	TGTGCCAGCAGTGATAGCAGGGCCCCCAATGAGCAGTTCTTC	CASSDSRAPNEQFF
TRBV27	TRBJ1-4	NA	NA	TGTGCCAGCAGTTGGGGGAAAGCAACTAATGAAAAACTGTTTTTT	CASSWGKATNEKLFF
TRBV11-2	TRBJ2-7	NA	NA	TGTGCCAGCAGCTTGGGAGAGAACGAGCAGTACTTC	CASSLGENEQYF
TRBV6-1	TRBJ2-7	NA	NA	TGTGCCAGCAGTTCTGCTCACTCCTACGAGCAGTACTTC	CASSSAHSYEQYF
TRBV29-1	TRBJ2-1	NA	TRBD2	TGCAGCGCCACTAGCGGAGGGGGGAATGAGCAGTTCTTC	CSATSGGGNEQFF
TRBV25-1	TRBJ2-1	once	TRBD2	TGTGCCAGCAGCGCATATGGGGGTAGCGGGTCGTACAATGAGCAGTTCTTC	CASSAYGGSGSYNEQFF
TRBV2	TRBJ1-5	NA	TRBD1	TGTGCCAGCAGGGACAAAGGGACAGGGGGTCGGCAGCCCCAGCATTTT	CASRDKGTGGRQPQHF
TRBV4-1	TRBJ1-2	NA	NA	TGCGCCAGCAGCCAAGATGGTAACTATGGCTACACCTTC	CASSQDGNYGYTF
TRBV5-1	TRBJ2-1	NA	NA	TGCGCCAGCAGCTTATCCGGGACTTCCTACAATGAGCAGTTCTTC	CASSLSGTSYNEQFF
TRBV11-2	TRBJ2-7	NA	TRBD2	TGTGCCAGCAGCATAGGACTAGCGGCGACTACCGAGCAGTACTTC	CASSIGLAATTEQYF
TRBV11-2	TRBJ2-3	NA	NA	TGTGCCAGCAGCTTAGGGGGACTCAATACGCAGTATTTT	CASSLGGLNTQYF
TRBV25-1	TRBJ1-2	NA	TRBD1	TGTGCCAGCAGTGATAGGACAGGGGGGGACTATGGCTACACCTTC	CASSDRTGGDYGYTF
TRBV6-1	TRBJ2-7	NA	NA	TGTGCCAGCAGTGAAGCGGTAGGGTGGTCCTACGAGCAGTACTTC	CASSEAVGWSYEQYF
TRBV5-1	TRBJ2-5	NA	NA	TGCGCCAGCAGACTCGGACTGGGACAAGAGACCCAGTACTTC	CASRLGLGQETQYF
TRBV29-1	TRBJ1-5	few	NA	TGCAGCGTTGAGGGAAAGGATCAGCCCCAGCATTTT	CSVEGKDQPQHF